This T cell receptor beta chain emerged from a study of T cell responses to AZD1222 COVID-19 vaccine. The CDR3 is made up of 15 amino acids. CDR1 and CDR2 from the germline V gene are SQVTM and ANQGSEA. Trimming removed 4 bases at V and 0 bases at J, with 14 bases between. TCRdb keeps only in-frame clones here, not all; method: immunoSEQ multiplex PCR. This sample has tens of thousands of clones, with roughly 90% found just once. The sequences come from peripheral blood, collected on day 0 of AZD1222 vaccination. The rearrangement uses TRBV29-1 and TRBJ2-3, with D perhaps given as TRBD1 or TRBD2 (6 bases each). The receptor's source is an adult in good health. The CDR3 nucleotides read TGCAGCGTTGTGGGGGGCAGGAAAAGCACAGATACGCAGTATTTT. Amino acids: CSVVGGRKSTDTQYF.